Sequencing of this TCR beta chain was carried out in a study of blood T cell repertoires in COVID-19. Source study methods: Amplification of reference gene primers provided the estimated nucleated cell counts. Sequencing used immunoSEQ multiplex PCR; TCRdb keeps in-frame clones, though not all of them. V and J calls and clone size are copied from that table; D and trimming were computed from the DNA. Among 450,000 to 500,000 clones listed, 80% to 90% were seen once. Trimming cost V 4 bases and J 2 bases, with 11 bases left between them. The CDR3 sequence is 14 residues long. Germline-derived CDR1 and CDR2 are SGHRS and YFSETQ.

The receptor was isolated from a human donor in a cohort sampled during active COVID-19. The rearrangement joins TRBV5-1 to TRBJ2-3; TRBD2 might be the D (6 bases). The specimen sequenced was peripheral blood. This CDR3 reads CASSGGRLTDTQYF. The CDR3 coding sequence is TGCGCCAGCAGCGGGGGGAGGCTCACAGATACGCAGTATTTT. The variable domain in full, completed from reference TRBV5-1 and TRBJ2-3, reads KAGVTQTPRYLIKTRGQQVTLSCSPISGHRSVSWYQQTPGQGLQFLFEYFSETQRNKGNFPGRFSGRQFSNSRSEMNVSTLELGDSALYLCASSGGRLTDTQYFGPGTRLTVL.